A selection of T cell receptor beta chains follows, all from one sample in a study of cytomegalovirus exposure and HLA in healthy donors. Method: immunoSEQ multiplex PCR; TCRdb's copy keeps in-frame clones and lacks some. Of 170,000 or so clones in the sample, around three quarters were seen once. The specimen sequenced was PBMCs. The receptors stem from a woman aged 30 to 39 in good health and CMV-seronegative. CDR3s include the opening cysteine and the closing phenylalanine or tryptophan. D genes are given only for firm matches. Clone size is given for some rows only: seen once, a few or many times, or a class if the clone is expanded.

d_call,j_call,v_call,clone_size,cdr3_nt,cdr3_aa
TRBD1,TRBJ1-2,TRBV2,.,TGTGCCAGCAGTGAGGGCAGGGGGTTCGGCATCTATGGCTACACCTTC,CASSEGRGFGIYGYTF
.,TRBJ2-7,TRBV6-5,.,TGTGCCAGCAGTTACTCGAGGGTGTACTACGAGCAGTACTTC,CASSYSRVYYEQYF
.,TRBJ2-3,TRBV6-4,few,TGTGCCAGCAGTGTCACTCCCACAGATACGCAGTATTTT,CASSVTPTDTQYF
TRBD2,TRBJ2-7,TRBV28,.,TGTGCCAGCACCCAGGGGCTAGCGGGGTCTATGGAGCAGTACTTC,CASTQGLAGSMEQYF
TRBD2,TRBJ2-3,TRBV20-1,.,TGCAGTGCTAGGGGGCTGTACTCGGGGGGTTTT,CSARGLYSGGF
.,TRBJ1-4,TRBV5-1,.,TGCGCCAGCAGCTTGTTACCAGGGTCGGGAAAACTGTTTTTT,CASSLLPGSGKLFF
TRBD2,TRBJ2-1,TRBV6-5,.,TGTGCCAGCAGTGGTACTAGCGGGGGGGTAGATGAGCAGTTCTTC,CASSGTSGGVDEQFF
TRBD1,TRBJ2-1,TRBV5-1,.,TGCGCCAGCAGCTCCGGGACAGATATCAATGAGCAGTTCTTC,CASSSGTDINEQFF
TRBD2,TRBJ2-3,TRBV11-3,.,TGTGCCAGCAGCTCCCGAGGGAGCGGGGGGACAGATACGCAGTATTTT,CASSSRGSGGTDTQYF
.,TRBJ1-2,TRBV5-6,.,TGTGCCAGCAGCTTCCCCATTAACTATGGCTACACCTTC,CASSFPINYGYTF
TRBD2,TRBJ2-4,TRBV4-1,few,TGCGCCAGCAGCCAAGGGAGACTAGCGGGGAGCCAAAACATTCAGTACTTC,CASSQGRLAGSQNIQYF
TRBD1,TRBJ1-2,TRBV19,once,TGTGCCAGTAGTCCCGGGACAGGTACCGGTGGCTACACCTTC,CASSPGTGTGGYTF
.,TRBJ1-1,TRBV6-6,.,TGTGCCAGCAGCCAGGGGAATTTGAACACTGAAGCTTTCTTT,CASSQGNLNTEAFF
.,TRBJ1-1,TRBV27,.,TGTGCCAGTCGCGGGCGAGCATTGAACACTGAAGCTTTCTTT,CASRGRALNTEAFF
TRBD1,TRBJ1-2,TRBV19,.,TGTGCCAGTAGTATGGGCCGGGACAGGGGGAACTATGGCTACACCTTC,CASSMGRDRGNYGYTF
TRBD1,TRBJ2-1,TRBV25-1,.,TGTGCCAGCAGTAGAGGGGGGACAGGGATCTACAATGAGCAGTTCTTC,CASSRGGTGIYNEQFF
TRBD2,TRBJ2-7,TRBV9,few,TGTGCCAGCAGCCCCCGGGTAGCGGGGGCCTACGAGCAGTACTTC,CASSPRVAGAYEQYF
.,TRBJ1-1,TRBV19,.,TGTGCCAGTAGTATAACTACTGAAGCTTTCTTT,CASSITTEAFF
.,TRBJ2-7,TRBV9,.,TGTGCCAGCAGCGTCCTCGGAGGAAATGGGGAGCAGTACTTC,CASSVLGGNGEQYF
TRBD2,TRBJ2-7,TRBV7-9,.,TGTGCCAGCAGCTTAGAGGGCAGCGGGGCGAATCACTTC,CASSLEGSGANHF
.,TRBJ1-1,TRBV5-6,.,TGTGCCAGCAGTCTCCTTGGGGGGTTGGGTGACACTGAAGCTTTCTTT,CASSLLGGLGDTEAFF
.,TRBJ2-1,TRBV6-5,.,TGTGCCAGCAATTACGGGCCGGTGTACAATGAGCAGTTCTTC,CASNYGPVYNEQFF
.,TRBJ1-1,TRBV9,once,TGTGCCAGCAGCGTAGGCTCTGGGGCATCTTTCACTGAAGCTTTCTTT,CASSVGSGASFTEAFF
TRBD1,TRBJ2-7,TRBV5-4,.,TGTGCCAGCAGCTTCCGGACAGGGCTTCTTTCTTTAGGGGGCGAGCAGTACTTC,CASSFRTGLLSLGGEQYF
TRBD1,TRBJ2-7,TRBV5-4,.,TGTGCCAGCAGCATCCCCGGGACAGGGTTTGTAGAGCAGTACTTC,CASSIPGTGFVEQYF
.,TRBJ1-2,TRBV30,.,TGTGCCTGGAGTGTAGACAGAGGTTATGGCTACACCTTC,CAWSVDRGYGYTF
TRBD2,TRBJ2-5,TRBV5-4,.,TGTGCCAGCAGCTCCGGGACTAGCGGGAAAGAGACCCAGTACTTC,CASSSGTSGKETQYF
.,TRBJ1-4,TRBV5-1,.,TGCGCCAGCAGCTCTGAAGCGGGACAAACTAATGAAAAACTGTTTTTT,CASSSEAGQTNEKLFF
TRBD2,TRBJ2-7,TRBV29-1,.,TGCAGCGTTACCGGACTAGCGGGGGCCTTATACGAGCAGTACTTC,CSVTGLAGALYEQYF
.,TRBJ1-5,TRBV2,.,TGTGCCAGCCGACAGAGCAATCAGCCCCAGCATTTT,CASRQSNQPQHF
TRBD1,TRBJ1-1,TRBV4-2,few,TGTGCCAGCAGCCTGAGGGACAGGGGGTTTGGGGGCACTGAAGCTTTCTTT,CASSLRDRGFGGTEAFF
TRBD1,TRBJ2-7,TRBV29-1,.,TGCAGCATCGCGACAGGGTCCTACGAGCAGTACTTC,CSIATGSYEQYF
TRBD1,TRBJ2-7,TRBV5-6,once,TGTGCCAGCAGCTTTGGGGTGACAGGGGAACACGAGCAGTACTTC,CASSFGVTGEHEQYF
.,TRBJ2-1,TRBV7-9,.,TGTGCCAGCAGCTTCACCCTAGCGTTAAACTACAATGAGCAGTTCTTC,CASSFTLALNYNEQFF
.,TRBJ2-7,TRBV6-5,few,TGTGCCAGCAGTTCGACCTCCGGGGCCTACGAGCAGTACTTC,CASSSTSGAYEQYF
TRBD2,TRBJ2-1,TRBV4-2,.,TGTGCCAGCAGCCAAGATGGAACTAGCGGGAGTGGAAATGAGCAGTTCTTC,CASSQDGTSGSGNEQFF
TRBD1,TRBJ1-5,TRBV5-6,.,TGTGCCAGCAGCTTTATGGGACAGCCTAGCAATCAGCCCCAGCATTTT,CASSFMGQPSNQPQHF
.,TRBJ1-6,TRBV28,once,TGTGCCAGCAGTTCCGAACCGGCCAGGTTACCCCTCCACTTT,CASSSEPARLPLHF